These 27 T cell receptor beta chains were all obtained from the same sample, sequenced in a study of identical twins. TCRdb ran MiXCR on the 5' RACE reads and lists one entry per CDR3 protein. Of hundreds of thousands of distinct CDR3 sequences in the sample, roughly 7.1% were seen once. These records were also assigned to another study, of yellow fever vaccine responses in identical twins.

Sequencing was performed on PBMCs. All receptors come from a young woman in good health.

This clonotype was found many times. The chain carries TRBV28 and TRBJ2-7, with 7 bases matching TRBD1. CDR3 length equals 17 residues. The germline gives CDR1 MDHEN, CDR2 SYDVKM. The V gene end was trimmed by 6 bases and the J gene end by 4 bases; junction bases not matched to a gene: 18. CDR3 sequence: CASSPLILGTENYEQYV. CDR3 DNA sequence: TGTGCCAGCAGCCCCCTGATCTTAGGGACAGAAAATTACGAGCAGTACGTC.

The genes are TRBV2 and TRBJ2-7; D gene ambiguous. The CDR3 totals 13 residues. V shed 4 bases and J shed 1 base, with 8 bases lying between them. Per the germline V gene, CDR1 is SNHLY and CDR2 is FYNNEI. CDR3 sequence: CASSVSVSYEQYV. The CDR3 DNA sequence: TGTGCCAGCAGTGTTTCTGTGTCCTACGAGCAGTACGTC.

This chain links TRBV4-2 with TRBJ2-6; a weak D match, TRBD1 (6 bases). Looked up from germline, CDR1 is LGHNA and CDR2 is YNFKEQ. The CDR3 consists of 15 residues. The ends were cut back, 4 bases at V and 0 bases at J, with 7 bases in the middle. CDR3 in amino acids: CASSRGGSGANVLTF. DNA for the CDR3: TGTGCCAGCAGCCGAGGGGGCTCTGGGGCCAACGTCCTGACTTTC.

In its sample, this clonotype was seen a few times. The chain recombines TRBV12-3 or TRBV12-4 with TRBJ1-6, with D possibly being TRBD1 (5 bases). V lost 6 bases, J lost 8 bases, and 14 bases lay in between. The CDR3 runs 14 residues. The CDR3 spells CASSPVGVDSPLHF. The DNA of the CDR3 is TGTGCCAGCAGCCCGGTAGGGGTCGATTCACCCCTCCACTTT.

This clonotype was observed at least ten times. The rearrangement joins TRBV28 to TRBJ2-7, with D tentatively TRBD1 or TRBD2 (5 bases each). Per the germline V gene, CDR1 is MDHEN and CDR2 is SYDVKM. The CDR3 is 15 amino acids. Trimming removed 5 bases from V and 2 bases from J, with 16 bases in between. CDR3 sequence reads: CASSAHRDGAYEQYF. As DNA, the CDR3 is TGTGCCAGCAGTGCACACCGGGACGGGGCCTACGAGCAGTACTTC.

In this sample, this clonotype turned up a few times. The V gene is TRBV12-3 or TRBV12-4, the J gene TRBJ2-7; possible D gene TRBD1, 5 bases. The CDR3 has 13 residues. Trimming pared 3 bases from V and 6 bases from J, leaving 12 bases between. The CDR3 region has the DNA TGTGCCAGCAGTTTTGCAGGGTGGGGCGAGCAGTACTTC. As protein: CASSFAGWGEQYF.

This clonotype was counted a few times. The chain couples TRBV5-6 to TRBJ2-3; D gene unclear. Germline values: CDR1 SGHDT, CDR2 YYEEEE. The CDR3 extends over 12 amino acids. V was cut by 0 bases and J by 8 bases, with 7 bases left in between. The CDR3 region is CASSLARSTQYF. CDR3 coding DNA: TGTGCCAGCAGCTTGGCCAGGAGTACGCAGTATTTT.

Remarks on this clonotype: A much larger clone differs from this one at a single base, so this may be a read error. The rearrangement joins TRBV3-1 to TRBJ1-2; D remains unclear. The CDR3 runs 13 residues. V was trimmed by 4 bases and J by 2 bases, leaving 8 bases between them. CDR1 and CDR2 from the germline V gene are LGHDT and YNNKEL (reference sequence). The CDR3 loop is CASSPRRNYGYTF. CDR3 coding DNA: TGTGCCAGCAGCCCCCGACGGAACTATGGCTACACCTTC.

This clonotype was observed a few times. DNA of the CDR3: TGTGCCAGCTCAATAAAGGACCTCGCCCTTTCTTACAATGAGCAGTTCTTC. Translation: CASSIKDLALSYNEQFF. The rearrangement joins TRBV18 to TRBJ2-1; the D is unclear. Germline V gene data show CDR1 as KGHSH and CDR2 as LQKENI. Trimming shortened V by 5 bases and J by 4 bases, and 21 bases separated the two germline ends. The CDR3 extends over 17 amino acids.

This clonotype was counted between two and nine times. The rearrangement uses TRBV10-3 and TRBJ1-6; 7 bases map to TRBD1. CDR1 and CDR2 from the germline V gene are ENHRY and SYGVKD. Trimming took 10 bases from V and 6 from J; bases not matched to a gene: 9. This CDR3 is built from 14 residues. The CDR3 DNA reads as TGTGCCACCCAAATAGGGGACAGTAATTCACCCCTCCACTTT. It encodes CATQIGDSNSPLHF.

The rearrangement links TRBV18 to TRBJ1-2, with TRBD1 matching over 7 bases. The ends lost 2 bases at V and 2 bases at J; junction bases unmatched: 8. There are 16 residues in the CDR3. In germline, CDR1 is KGHSH, CDR2 LQKENI. CDR3 region: CASSPNRGGPNYGYTF. CDR3 DNA: TGTGCCAGCTCACCAAACAGGGGAGGCCCAAACTATGGCTACACCTTC.

This clonotype was detected only a few times. V gene TRBV5-1 combines with J gene TRBJ2-2, with 8 nucleotides matching TRBD1. Trimming removed 1 base from V and 4 bases from J; junction bases left unmatched: 9. CDR1 is SGHRS, CDR2 YFSETQ, per germline. The CDR3 contains 17 residues. The DNA of the CDR3 is TGCGCCAGCAGCTTGCATTTGGCAGGGGGCGGCACCGGGGAGCTGTTTTTT. Translated, it gives CASSLHLAGGGTGELFF.

This clonotype was seen at least ten times. CDR3 protein: CSVEDGLSNTDTQYF. As DNA, the CDR3 is TGCAGCGTTGAAGATGGTCTGAGCAACACAGATACGCAGTATTTT. The chain has TRBV29-1 and TRBJ2-3; the D is unclear. The germline CDR1 and CDR2 sequences are SQVTM and ANQGSEA. V dropped 0 bases and J dropped 2 bases, with 12 bases sitting between them. This CDR3 region has 15 residues.

The table lists this clonotype with many counts. This chain uses TRBV11-2 with TRBJ2-3; 14 positions agree with TRBD2. The ends lost 4 bases at V and 1 base at J; junction bases unmatched: 7. From germline, CDR1 is SGHAT and CDR2 FQNNGV. This CDR3 region has 18 residues. CDR3 region: CASSSRTSGRKGTDTQYF. Here the CDR3 DNA reads TGTGCCAGCAGCTCTAGGACTAGCGGGAGGAAGGGCACAGATACGCAGTATTTT.

CDR3 in amino acids: CASSSTTGSGQYF. The CDR3 DNA reads TGTGCCAGCAGTTCCACCACAGGGAGCGGGCAGTACTTC. J is TRBJ2-7 and V is TRBV6-6, with D possibly TRBD1 on 6 matching bases. Germline loops: CDR1 MNHNY, CDR2 SVGAGI (reference sequence). This CDR3 comprises 13 residues. V was pared by 4 bases and J by 9 bases, with 16 bases between.

This clonotype was seen many times. This chain links TRBV2 with TRBJ2-1; the match to TRBD1 covers 7 bases. This CDR3 contains 12 residues. Unmatched junction bases numbered 0, after V lost 6 bases and J lost 4 bases. Per the germline V gene, CDR1 is SNHLY and CDR2 is FYNNEI. DNA of the CDR3: TGTGCCAGCAGGGGACAGTACAATGAGCAGTTCTTC. It encodes CASRGQYNEQFF.

The chain couples TRBV19 to TRBJ2-1; D is perhaps TRBD2 (5 bases). V was trimmed by 3 bases and J by 0 bases, leaving 9 bases between them. CDR1 and CDR2 from the germline V gene are LNHDA and SQIVND (reference sequence). The CDR3 is 15 amino acids. This CDR3 reads CASSIGVSSYNEQFF. CDR3 nucleotide sequence: TGTGCCAGTAGTATCGGGGTCAGCTCCTACAATGAGCAGTTCTTC. Full variable domain (outside the CDR3, taken from reference TRBV19 and TRBJ2-1): DGGITQSPKYLFRKEGQNVTLSCEQNLNHDAMYWYRQDPGQGLRLIYYSQIVNDFQKGDIAEGYSVSREKKESFPLTVTSAQKNPTAFYLCASSIGVSSYNEQFFGPGTRLTVL.

This chain links TRBV3-1 with TRBJ2-1; a weak D match, TRBD2 (6 bases). There are 14 residues in the CDR3. Germline-derived CDR1 and CDR2 are LGHDT and YNNKEL (reference sequence). Trimming cost V 2 bases and J 5 bases, with 10 bases left between them. DNA of the CDR3: TGTGCCAGCAGCCAACTCCCGGGAGACAATGAGCAGTTCTTC. Residues: CASSQLPGDNEQFF.

This clonotype was seen more than once but under ten times. The chain links TRBV15 to TRBJ2-1; 14 positions match TRBD2. V was clipped by 3 bases and J by 6 bases; unmatched bases: 1. Germline V gene data show CDR1 as LNHNV and CDR2 as YYDKDF (reference sequence). The CDR3 length is 15 residues. The CDR3 protein is CATSRGLAGVNEQFF. In DNA, the CDR3 is TGTGCCACCAGCAGGGGACTAGCGGGAGTCAATGAGCAGTTCTTC.

This clonotype was counted a few times. This chain's CDR3 is CSARDRGAVYNEQFF. The CDR3 nucleotides are TGCAGTGCTAGAGATCGGGGGGCGGTCTACAATGAGCAGTTCTTC. The chain carries TRBV20-1 and TRBJ2-1; tentative D call: TRBD2 (7 bases). The CDR3 is 15 amino acids. Germline V gives CDR1 DFQATT, CDR2 SNEGSKA (reference sequence). With 0 bases removed from V and 3 bases from J, the gap between germline ends came to 12 bases.

This chain uses TRBV4-1 with TRBJ2-1; 10 positions agree with TRBD2. The CDR3 length is 17 residues. Germline-derived CDR1 and CDR2 are MGHRA and YSYEKL. V was clipped by 0 bases and J by 8 bases; unmatched bases: 10. This CDR3 reads CASSQERASGSLDEQFF. The CDR3 DNA is TGCGCCAGCAGCCAAGAAAGGGCTAGCGGGAGTTTAGATGAGCAGTTCTTC.

As for this clonotype: At one end, the junction sequence differs from germline, possibly due to a read error. The V gene is TRBV6-5, the J gene TRBJ2-1; 9 bases are a match to TRBD2. This CDR3 region has 17 residues. Germline CDR1 is MNHEY and CDR2 is SVGAGI. CDR3 region: CASSYSSRGGQKNDQFF. The CDR3 DNA follows: TGTGCCAGCAGTTACTCGTCGCGGGGGGGCCAAAAGAATGATCAGTTCTTC.

This clonotype has ten or more counts. V usage is TRBV27 and J usage is TRBJ2-7; the match to TRBD2 covers 10 bases. The trim removed 3 bases at V and 1 base at J, leaving 3 bases unmatched. Germline V gives CDR1 MNHEY, CDR2 SMNVEV (reference sequence). CDR3 length: 15 amino acids. In nucleotides, the CDR3 is TGTGCCAGCAGTTTTGGACTAGCGGAGTCCTACGAGCAGTACTTC. This sequence encodes CASSFGLAESYEQYF.

This clonotype was counted only a few times. The chain joins TRBV4-2 to TRBJ2-1, with TRBD2 identical over 8 bases. Germline CDR1 reads LGHNA; CDR2 reads YNFKEQ. The CDR3 runs to 20 residues. J gave up 0 bases and V 7 bases, and 20 bases lay outside the gene matches. The CDR3 is CASTRKSELAEPSSYNEQFF. In nucleotides, the CDR3 is TGTGCCAGCACCCGAAAGAGTGAACTAGCGGAGCCTAGCTCCTACAATGAGCAGTTCTTC.

J is TRBJ2-2 and V is TRBV29-1; 7 bases agree with TRBD1. CDR1 is SQVTM and CDR2 is ANQGSEA in the germline V gene. Losses at the gene ends were 6 bases for V and 6 bases for J; bases not matched to a gene: 13. The CDR3 runs 15 residues. As DNA, the CDR3 is TGCAGCGTCATAAAAGTCAGACAGGGTTCCGGGGAGCTGTTTTTT. This sequence encodes CSVIKVRQGSGELFF.

The table lists this clonotype with many counts. V gene TRBV10-3 combines with J gene TRBJ2-7; TRBD2 matches at 12 bases. Germline CDR1 reads ENHRY; CDR2 reads SYGVKD. V lost 8 bases and J lost 3; bases outside the gene matches: 11. The CDR3 is 16 amino acids. The CDR3 nucleotides are TGTGCCATCGCGATCAGGACTAGCGGGATCAGCTACGAGCAGTACTTC. Translation: CAIAIRTSGISYEQYF.

This clonotype was seen a few times. Here the CDR3 reads CASSLWGTSTDTQYF. The DNA for the CDR3 is TGTGCCAGCAGCTTATGGGGGACTAGCACAGATACGCAGTATTTT. The V and J genes are TRBV11-2 and TRBJ2-3, with D maybe TRBD2 (6 bases). Trimming stripped 2 bases from V and 0 bases from J, with 9 bases between. This CDR3 comprises 15 residues. The V gene's germline CDR1 is SGHAT and CDR2 FQNNGV. Based on the CDR3 plus reference TRBV11-2 and TRBJ2-3, the full variable domain is EAGVAQSPRYKIIEKRQSVAFWCNPISGHATLYWYQQILGQGPKLLIQFQNNGVVDDSQLPKDRFSAERLKGVDSTLKIQPAKLEDSAVYLCASSLWGTSTDTQYFGPGTRLTVL.